This record covers a single T cell receptor (beta chain). Germline CDR1 reads SGHTA; CDR2 reads FQGTGA. The CDR3 covers 13 residues. The V and J ends lost 6 bases and 8 bases, in that order; junction bases with no gene match: 4. The data originate from a study of blood T cell repertoires in COVID-19. Clones were sequenced by immunoSEQ multiplex PCR, and TCRdb holds only the in-frame ones, with some missing. The table records 150,000 to 200,000 clones, 90% to 95% of them present only once. The sequencing input was peripheral blood. This receptor was identified in a woman aged 45-60 years with acute or convalescent COVID-19. The chain carries TRBV7-3 and TRBJ1-6, with TRBD1 identical over 7 bases. CDR3 sequence: CASSTTGDSPLHF. The CDR3 bases are TGTGCCAGCAGTACCACAGGGGATTCACCCCTCCACTTT. Full variable domain (rest looked up from reference TRBV7-3 and TRBJ1-6): GAGVSQTPSNKVTEKGKYVELRCDPISGHTALYWYRQSLGQGPEFLIYFQGTGAADDSGLPNDRFFAVRPEGSVSTLKIQRTERGDSAVYLCASSTTGDSPLHFGNGTRLTVT.